These T cell receptor beta chains were read from a single sample in a study of T cell changes during pregnancy in multiple sclerosis. Some clones are missing from TCRdb's copy, which holds only in-frame ones; the method was immunoSEQ multiplex PCR. The table includes fewer than 110,000 clones, 91% detected once. This sample comprised peripheral blood, obtained in the second trimester of pregnancy. All receptors derive from a female donor with multiple sclerosis, enrolled in a pregnancy study. The conserved cysteine and the conserved F or W are not part of the CDR3 here.

J: TRBJ2-4; V: TRBV6-1; CDR3: ASSETSGRNGIQY
J: TRBJ2-1; V: TRBV27; CDR3: ASSPWTGSVASYNEQF
J: TRBJ2-1; V: TRBV7-8; CDR3: ASSSSGLAGALNEQF
J: TRBJ1-1; V: TRBV4-1; CDR3: ASSHDPQERNTEAF
J: TRBJ1-3; V: TRBV19; CDR3: ASSRRDGSGNTIY
J: TRBJ2-5; V: TRBV10-3; CDR3: AISESGSGETQY
J: TRBJ1-2; V: TRBV28; CDR3: ASSLQGPYGYT
J: TRBJ2-5; V: TRBV28; CDR3: AGRGQGLETQY
J: TRBJ1-5; V: TRBV6-1; CDR3: ASSFDRGRDQPQH
J: TRBJ2-4; V: TRBV5-1; CDR3: ASSPGLAGGIAKNIQY
J: TRBJ1-2; V: TRBV5-6; CDR3: ASSPEIGQGSYGYT
J: TRBJ2-3; V: TRBV5-4; CDR3: ASSPTGGGTDTQY
J: TRBJ2-7; V: TRBV12-2; CDR3: AAGPLRAGEQY
J: TRBJ1-1; V: TRBV5-4; CDR3: ASRDRDTEAF
J: TRBJ1-5; V: TRBV5-8; CDR3: ASSFASTANQPQH
J: TRBJ1-1; V: TRBV5-1; CDR3: ASSLARNTEAF
J: TRBJ2-7; V: TRBV27; CDR3: ASSLGGEQY
J: TRBJ2-1; V: TRBV2; CDR3: ASSGGPSYNEQF
J: TRBJ1-2; V: TRBV27; CDR3: ASSSDRASGYT
J: TRBJ1-4; V: TRBV25-1; CDR3: ASSVSGTGPVGKLF
J: TRBJ1-1; V: TRBV18; CDR3: ASSGLGHENTEAF
J: TRBJ1-1; V: TRBV4-1; CDR3: ASSQPGFWAEAF
J: TRBJ1-1; V: TRBV29-1; CDR3: RAQGGVGAF
J: TRBJ1-1; V: TRBV6-5; CDR3: ASSYHGQAGEAF
J: TRBJ2-2; V: TRBV15; CDR3: ATSRGDTATSATGELF
J: TRBJ2-5; V: TRBV28; CDR3: ASSSYRGGTSGRAVGQETQY
J: TRBJ2-7; V: TRBV11-2; CDR3: ASSLDFSGSSYEQY
J: TRBJ2-6; V: TRBV28; CDR3: ASSPFLGGQGGAGANVLT
J: TRBJ1-5; V: TRBV4-1; CDR3: ASSRAGGGDQPQH
J: TRBJ2-1; V: TRBV6-1; CDR3: ASRPLLVSYNEQF
J: TRBJ2-3; V: TRBV27; CDR3: ASVSSWAGPPTDTQY
J: TRBJ2-7; V: TRBV14; CDR3: ASSWDRQGEQY
J: TRBJ2-7; V: TRBV7-2; CDR3: ASSLDVGLAGNPRYEQY
J: TRBJ1-1; V: TRBV28; CDR3: ASSSTGGAF
J: TRBJ2-2; V: TRBV5-6; CDR3: ASSLALGTGRLTGELF
J: TRBJ2-7; V: TRBV7-9; CDR3: ASSSGQGAYEQY
J: TRBJ1-1; V: TRBV4-3; CDR3: ASSQELGPPGSAF
J: TRBJ2-7; V: TRBV6-5; CDR3: ASSYALVAEQY
J: TRBJ2-7; V: TRBV10-3; CDR3: AISEKRDAYEQY
J: TRBJ1-1; V: TRBV29-1; CDR3: SVTTGAAGVTEAF
J: TRBJ1-1; V: TRBV13; CDR3: ASSLSGEAF
J: TRBJ2-1; V: TRBV15; CDR3: ATSRVLRGSGRGEQF
J: TRBJ2-7; V: TRBV25-1; CDR3: ASSVDEQY
J: TRBJ2-1; V: TRBV19; CDR3: ASSMAGGNEQF
J: TRBJ2-3; V: TRBV19; CDR3: ASRLAGAGPDTQY
J: TRBJ2-5; V: TRBV6-6; CDR3: ASSYVSGRAKETQY
J: TRBJ1-1; V: TRBV6-5; CDR3: ASTRTGGETEAF
J: TRBJ2-2; V: TRBV7-8; CDR3: ASSYGLAPGELF
J: TRBJ2-1; V: TRBV30; CDR3: AWGPSGSFHF
J: TRBJ2-5; V: TRBV2; CDR3: ASSEGQGEETQY
J: TRBJ2-1; V: TRBV5-6; CDR3: ASSLEARLLAGVGEQF
J: TRBJ2-7; V: TRBV19; CDR3: ASSTRGAARSYEQY